This T cell receptor (beta chain) was documented in a study of blood T cell repertoires in COVID-19. Study information: T cells, B-cell-depleted T cells, or PBMCs provided the cDNA or gDNA that served as material.

Per the germline V gene, CDR1 is SGHRS and CDR2 is YFSETQ. The germline V and J ends were trimmed by 4 bases and 1 base, with 17 bases remaining between them. This CDR3 has 16 residues. Methods used by the authors: Scientists estimated how many nucleated cells there were by amplifying reference gene primers. Sequencing used immunoSEQ multiplex PCR; TCRdb keeps in-frame clones, though not all of them. From that table come the V and J calls and clone size; the DNA was used to work out D and trimming. The top ten hold 7.5% to 9% of the sample, which has roughly 230,000 clones, approximately 84% seen once.

This receptor was identified in a woman at least 80 years old with acute or convalescent COVID-19. The genes are TRBV5-1 and TRBJ2-5, with a possible D match to TRBD2 (5 bases). Sequencing input: peripheral blood. CDR3 DNA: TGCGCCAGCAGCGAGATACCCCTGGGAGCCCAAGAGACCCAGTACTTC. It specifies CASSEIPLGAQETQYF.